The 31 T cell receptor beta chains listed next were all sequenced from one sample in a study of blood T cell repertoires in COVID-19. Generated by immunoSEQ multiplex PCR, the TCRdb table keeps only in-frame clones and is missing some. Of about 34,000 clones listed, about 80% are singletons. Sequenced: peripheral blood. These receptor sequences come from a woman aged 70-85 years with acute or convalescent COVID-19.

The table lists this clone with a few counts. The chain employs TRBV10-2 and TRBJ2-2; D is possibly TRBD2 (6 bases). With 2 bases removed from V and 1 base from J, the gap between germline ends came to 17 bases. This CDR3 is 18 amino acids long. Germline V lookup: CDR1 WSHSY, CDR2 SAAADI. CDR3 in amino acids: CASSEINRRRENTGELFF. CDR3 in DNA: TGCGCCAGCAGTGAGATTAATCGGAGGCGGGAGAACACCGGGGAGCTGTTTTTT.

The chain is built from TRBV4-2 and TRBJ2-7; 8 nucleotides match TRBD1. Trimming cost V 2 bases and J 5 bases; bases outside gene matches: 5. CDR1 and CDR2 from the germline V gene are LGHNA and YNFKEQ. The CDR3 has 14 amino acids. The CDR3 DNA follows: TGTGCCAGCAGCCAAAGAGTGGACAGGGACGAGCAGTACTTC. Its protein is CASSQRVDRDEQYF.

The DNA of the CDR3 is TGCGCCAGCAGCCAAGGACAGGGCGGGTGGAGCACCGGGGAGCTGTTTTTT. Translation: CASSQGQGGWSTGELFF. The J gene is TRBJ2-2, the V gene TRBV4-1; TRBD1 agrees at 7 bases. After removal of 1 base from V and 4 bases from J, the junction contained 9 bases not matched to a gene. The germline gives CDR1 MGHRA, CDR2 YSYEKL. The CDR3 totals 17 residues.

The chain is built from TRBV2 and TRBJ2-3; D may be TRBD1 (5 bases). The V gene's germline CDR1 is SNHLY and CDR2 FYNNEI. This CDR3 is 14 amino acids long. Between the trimmed V and J ends, which lost 4 bases and 4 bases, there was a span of 12 bases. For the CDR3, the DNA is TGTGCCAGCAGTGGGACATCTTTATCAGATACGCAGTATTTT. Protein sequence: CASSGTSLSDTQYF.

This clone was seen a handful of times. The rearrangement joins TRBV5-1 to TRBJ1-1, with no clear D. The CDR3 sequence is 14 residues long. Germline-derived CDR1 and CDR2 are SGHRS and YFSETQ. V was shortened by 4 bases and J by 4 bases, with 14 bases between the two germline ends. The CDR3 DNA follows: TGCGCCAGCAGCGTCGGTAAAGAGGGCACTGAAGCTTTCTTT. Protein product: CASSVGKEGTEAFF.

In this sample, this clone turned up a few times. This rearrangement joins TRBV27 to TRBJ1-2, with D tentatively TRBD1 (5 bases). Per germline, CDR1 MNHEY and CDR2 SMNVEV (reference sequence). The CDR3 consists of 15 residues. The V end was cut by 6 bases, the J end by 8 bases, with 22 bases between. CDR3 region: CASSYRRGTPRGYTF. The CDR3 DNA is TGTGCCAGCAGCTACCGAAGGGGAACCCCGCGGGGCTACACCTTC.

This clone has a single count. J is TRBJ2-7 and V is TRBV11-2; the D gene is possibly TRBD1 (5 bases). CDR3 length equals 14 residues. Germline V gene lookup returns CDR1 SGHAT and CDR2 FQNNGV. The ends were cut back, 0 bases at V and 6 bases at J, with 12 bases in the middle. CDR3 DNA: TGTGCCAGCAGCTTAGATCTGGCAGGGCTCGAGCAGTACTTC. Encoded protein: CASSLDLAGLEQYF.

The chain has TRBV7-9 and TRBJ1-6; TRBD1 aligns across 10 bases. The CDR3 has 17 residues. With 5 bases clipped from V and 10 bases from J, the junction kept 14 bases outside the gene matches. Germline V CDR1 and CDR2: SEHNR, FQNEAQ (reference sequence). The CDR3 loop is CASSKRQGQGVNSPLHF. CDR3 DNA: TGTGCCAGCAGCAAGCGGCAAGGACAGGGGGTCAACTCACCCCTCCACTTT.

The V and J genes are TRBV7-2 and TRBJ2-7; 10 bases fit TRBD2. The CDR3 has 16 residues. The germline V gene has CDR1 SGHTA and CDR2 FQGNSA. V was pared by 1 base and J by 5 bases, with 8 bases of the junction left unmatched. CDR3 sequence (DNA): TGTGCCAGCAGCTTAGACTCGGCTAGCGGGAGTAACGAGCAGTACTTC. Translated, it gives CASSLDSASGSNEQYF.

The chain employs TRBV5-5 and TRBJ2-7; TRBD1 agrees at 7 bases. The CDR3 extends over 15 amino acids. Germline V gene lookup returns CDR1 SGHKS and CDR2 YYEKEE (reference sequence). V gave up 5 bases and J gave up 0 bases; unmatched junction bases: 8. The CDR3, as DNA: TGTGCCAGCAGTTATCTCCGGGACAGCTCCTACGAGCAGTACTTC. Its protein is CASSYLRDSSYEQYF.

V gene TRBV7-6 combines with J gene TRBJ1-1; D perhaps matches TRBD1 (5 bases). Germline-derived CDR1 and CDR2 are SGHVS and FNYEAQ. Trimming took 4 bases from V and 6 from J, leaving 12 bases between them. This CDR3 is 13 amino acids long. CDR3 region: CASSSAGFAEAFF. The CDR3 DNA follows: TGTGCCAGCAGCTCCGCAGGGTTCGCTGAAGCTTTCTTT.

The CDR3 reads CASSLWGDSSRYEQYF. The DNA for the CDR3 is TGTGCCAGCAGTTTATGGGGGGACAGTTCCCGCTACGAGCAGTACTTC. V and J are TRBV28 and TRBJ2-7, with TRBD1 matching over 7 bases. V shed 0 bases, J shed 3 bases, and the junction held 8 bases outside the gene matches. Germline V lookup: CDR1 MDHEN, CDR2 SYDVKM. CDR3 length equals 16 residues.

V and J are TRBV18 and TRBJ2-3; weak D call: TRBD2 (6 bases). Trimming took off 1 base at V and 2 bases at J, with 13 bases between the two ends. This CDR3 spans 16 amino acids. Germline V lookup: CDR1 KGHSH, CDR2 LQKENI. Here the CDR3 reads CASSPRAGYHTDTQYF. In nucleotides, the CDR3 is TGTGCCAGCTCACCACGGGCGGGATATCACACAGATACGCAGTATTTT.

The chain joins TRBV29-1 to TRBJ1-1, with no clear D. Trimming cost V 6 bases and J 5 bases, with 13 bases left between them. From germline, CDR1 is SQVTM and CDR2 ANQGSEA. This CDR3 contains 12 residues. CDR3 protein: CSVRASGTEAFF. CDR3 nucleotide sequence: TGCAGCGTGAGGGCAAGTGGGACTGAAGCTTTCTTT.

This chain connects TRBV11-2 to TRBJ2-7; D might be TRBD2 (5 bases). There are 14 residues in the CDR3. The germline V and J ends were trimmed by 0 bases and 2 bases, with 8 bases remaining between them. Germline loops: CDR1 SGHAT, CDR2 FQNNGV. In DNA, the CDR3 is TGTGCCAGCAGCTTAGATCACGGGACCTACGAGCAGTACTTC. The encoded protein is CASSLDHGTYEQYF.

The V and J genes are TRBV28 and TRBJ1-4, with D possibly TRBD1 on 5 matching bases. Trimming took 3 bases from V and 1 from J, leaving 9 bases between them. In germline, CDR1 is MDHEN, CDR2 SYDVKM. CDR3 length: 15 amino acids. The CDR3 protein is CASSFQGGTNEKLFF. The CDR3 bases are TGTGCCAGCAGTTTCCAGGGAGGAACTAATGAAAAACTGTTTTTT.

Only a few counts were recorded for this clone. The chain employs TRBV4-2 and TRBJ2-1; tentative D call: TRBD1 (5 bases). CDR3 length: 15 amino acids. The V gene lost 4 bases and the J gene lost 6 bases, with 16 bases spanning the gap. Germline assignment: CDR1 LGHNA and CDR2 YNFKEQ. The CDR3 is CASSPSLTDFNEQFF. The CDR3 nucleotides are TGTGCCAGCAGCCCCTCCCTGACAGACTTCAATGAGCAGTTCTTC.

V usage is TRBV28 and J usage is TRBJ1-2; 11 bases agree with TRBD1. Trimming cost V 5 bases and J 5 bases; bases outside gene matches: 7. CDR3 length: 15 residues. CDR1 and CDR2 from the germline V gene are MDHEN and SYDVKM. The CDR3 bases are TGTGCCAGCAGTACCGGGACAGGGGGACGTTATGGCTACACCTTC. Encoded protein: CASSTGTGGRYGYTF.

This clone has a handful of counts. The sample contains more than one DNA sequence encoding this CDR3. The rearrangement uses TRBV19 and TRBJ1-5; a possible D gene is TRBD1 (6 bases). V was clipped by 2 bases and J by 7 bases, with 12 bases between them. Germline loops: CDR1 LNHDA, CDR2 SQIVND (reference sequence). This CDR3 is built from 14 residues. The CDR3 nucleotides are TGTGCCAGTAGTATATCGCAGGGGCGACAGCCCCAGCATTTT. This encodes CASSISQGRQPQHF.

The chain uses TRBV6-5 and TRBJ2-5, with D hard to call. This CDR3 region has 13 residues. Germline assignment: CDR1 MNHEY and CDR2 SVGAGI. Trimming took off 5 bases at V and 4 bases at J, with 11 bases between the two ends. The CDR3 here is CASSPKWRETQYF. The CDR3 DNA follows: TGTGCCAGCAGTCCCAAATGGAGAGAGACCCAGTACTTC.

The chain links TRBV3-1 (or the pseudogene TRBV3-2) to TRBJ2-2; 10 positions agree with TRBD2. Trimming cost V 2 bases and J 5 bases; bases outside gene matches: 8. CDR3 length: 17 amino acids. Germline CDR1 LGHDT, CDR2 YNNKEL (reference sequence). As DNA, the CDR3 is TGTGCCAGCAGCCAATTTTCTAGCGGGGGTCTTACCGGGGAGCTGTTTTTT. As protein: CASSQFSSGGLTGELFF.

The genes are TRBV9 and TRBJ2-7, with 10 bases that match TRBD2. This CDR3 has 16 residues. Germline lookup yields CDR1 SGDLS and CDR2 YYNGEE. The V and J ends lost 4 bases and 0 bases, in that order; junction bases with no gene match: 7. The CDR3 here is CASSPGLAVSSYEQYF. Written as DNA, the CDR3 is TGTGCCAGCAGCCCCGGACTAGCGGTAAGCTCCTACGAGCAGTACTTC.

This chain links TRBV18 with TRBJ1-5, with 7 bases fitting TRBD1. Trimming cost V 6 bases and J 3 bases; bases outside gene matches: 2. CDR1 KGHSH and CDR2 LQKENI come from the germline V gene. The CDR3 consists of 13 residues. CDR3 coding DNA: TGTGCCAGCTCCGGACAGGCCAATCAGCCCCAGCATTTT. It specifies CASSGQANQPQHF.

The J gene is TRBJ1-1, the V gene TRBV27; no clear D gene. In germline, CDR1 is MNHEY, CDR2 SMNVEV (reference sequence). Trimming shortened V by 6 bases and J by 11 bases, and 19 bases separated the two germline ends. The CDR3 runs 13 residues. The CDR3 sequence is CASRRTRTSGAFF. CDR3 DNA sequence: TGTGCCAGCAGGAGAACGCGGACTTCTGGGGCTTTCTTT.

The chain employs TRBV14 and TRBJ2-5; possibly TRBD2 for D (6 bases). Germline loops: CDR1 SGHDN, CDR2 FVKESK. There are 14 residues in the CDR3. The germline V and J ends were trimmed by 4 bases and 0 bases, with 9 bases remaining between them. CDR3 sequence: CASSPRDYQETQYF. The CDR3 DNA sequence: TGTGCCAGCAGCCCCCGGGACTACCAAGAGACCCAGTACTTC.

CDR3 region: CATAKEGMSNTGELFF. CDR3 DNA: TGTGCCACCGCCAAGGAGGGCATGTCGAACACCGGGGAGCTGTTTTTT. The chain is built from TRBV24-1 and TRBJ2-2; weak D call: TRBD2 (6 bases). V dropped 9 bases and J dropped 0 bases, with 16 bases sitting between them. The germline gives CDR1 KGHDR, CDR2 SFDVKD. The CDR3 consists of 16 residues.

This CDR3 reads CASTLTGGTQSYEQYF. The CDR3 DNA follows: TGTGCCAGCACCCTGACAGGGGGAACTCAATCTTACGAGCAGTACTTC. The chain employs TRBV5-6 and TRBJ2-7; the match to TRBD1 covers 9 bases. Germline CDR1 is SGHDT and CDR2 is YYEEEE. CDR3 length: 16 residues. With 6 bases clipped from V and 4 bases from J, the junction kept 14 bases outside the gene matches.

This clone was detected only once. V is TRBV7-6 and J is TRBJ1-1; possible D gene TRBD1, 5 bases. The CDR3 runs to 17 residues. V was cut by 5 bases and J by 4 bases, with 23 bases left in between. CDR1 and CDR2 from the germline V gene are SGHVS and FNYEAQ. CDR3: CASSRLGGATMGTEAFF. As DNA, the CDR3 is TGTGCCAGCAGCCGACTGGGGGGTGCAACAATGGGCACTGAAGCTTTCTTT.

The chain links TRBV6-6 to TRBJ2-5; no firm D call. Per the germline V gene, CDR1 is MNHNY and CDR2 is SVGAGI (reference sequence). Between the trimmed V and J ends, which lost 5 bases and 3 bases, there was a span of 4 bases. The CDR3 is made up of 11 amino acids. CDR3 in amino acids: CASSTKETQYF. In DNA, the CDR3 is TGTGCCAGCAGTACAAAAGAGACCCAGTACTTC.

Only a few counts were recorded for this clone. The chain couples TRBV28 to TRBJ1-1, with D unresolved. The V gene lost 6 bases and the J gene lost 7 bases, with 15 bases spanning the gap. Germline loops: CDR1 MDHEN, CDR2 SYDVKM. This CDR3 comprises 13 residues. DNA for the CDR3: TGTGCCAGCAGCCATGGAGGGCAGATTGAAGCTTTCTTT. It specifies CASSHGGQIEAFF.

This clone was counted a single time. The V and J genes are TRBV19 and TRBJ1-2; 7 bases fit TRBD1. The germline CDR1 and CDR2 sequences are LNHDA and SQIVND (reference sequence). This CDR3 is built from 15 residues. V dropped 6 bases and J dropped 0; count of bases not matched to a gene: 7. CDR3 nucleotide sequence: TGTGCCAGTAGCACAACAGGGGCGTCTAACTATGGCTACACCTTC. It is translated as CASSTTGASNYGYTF.